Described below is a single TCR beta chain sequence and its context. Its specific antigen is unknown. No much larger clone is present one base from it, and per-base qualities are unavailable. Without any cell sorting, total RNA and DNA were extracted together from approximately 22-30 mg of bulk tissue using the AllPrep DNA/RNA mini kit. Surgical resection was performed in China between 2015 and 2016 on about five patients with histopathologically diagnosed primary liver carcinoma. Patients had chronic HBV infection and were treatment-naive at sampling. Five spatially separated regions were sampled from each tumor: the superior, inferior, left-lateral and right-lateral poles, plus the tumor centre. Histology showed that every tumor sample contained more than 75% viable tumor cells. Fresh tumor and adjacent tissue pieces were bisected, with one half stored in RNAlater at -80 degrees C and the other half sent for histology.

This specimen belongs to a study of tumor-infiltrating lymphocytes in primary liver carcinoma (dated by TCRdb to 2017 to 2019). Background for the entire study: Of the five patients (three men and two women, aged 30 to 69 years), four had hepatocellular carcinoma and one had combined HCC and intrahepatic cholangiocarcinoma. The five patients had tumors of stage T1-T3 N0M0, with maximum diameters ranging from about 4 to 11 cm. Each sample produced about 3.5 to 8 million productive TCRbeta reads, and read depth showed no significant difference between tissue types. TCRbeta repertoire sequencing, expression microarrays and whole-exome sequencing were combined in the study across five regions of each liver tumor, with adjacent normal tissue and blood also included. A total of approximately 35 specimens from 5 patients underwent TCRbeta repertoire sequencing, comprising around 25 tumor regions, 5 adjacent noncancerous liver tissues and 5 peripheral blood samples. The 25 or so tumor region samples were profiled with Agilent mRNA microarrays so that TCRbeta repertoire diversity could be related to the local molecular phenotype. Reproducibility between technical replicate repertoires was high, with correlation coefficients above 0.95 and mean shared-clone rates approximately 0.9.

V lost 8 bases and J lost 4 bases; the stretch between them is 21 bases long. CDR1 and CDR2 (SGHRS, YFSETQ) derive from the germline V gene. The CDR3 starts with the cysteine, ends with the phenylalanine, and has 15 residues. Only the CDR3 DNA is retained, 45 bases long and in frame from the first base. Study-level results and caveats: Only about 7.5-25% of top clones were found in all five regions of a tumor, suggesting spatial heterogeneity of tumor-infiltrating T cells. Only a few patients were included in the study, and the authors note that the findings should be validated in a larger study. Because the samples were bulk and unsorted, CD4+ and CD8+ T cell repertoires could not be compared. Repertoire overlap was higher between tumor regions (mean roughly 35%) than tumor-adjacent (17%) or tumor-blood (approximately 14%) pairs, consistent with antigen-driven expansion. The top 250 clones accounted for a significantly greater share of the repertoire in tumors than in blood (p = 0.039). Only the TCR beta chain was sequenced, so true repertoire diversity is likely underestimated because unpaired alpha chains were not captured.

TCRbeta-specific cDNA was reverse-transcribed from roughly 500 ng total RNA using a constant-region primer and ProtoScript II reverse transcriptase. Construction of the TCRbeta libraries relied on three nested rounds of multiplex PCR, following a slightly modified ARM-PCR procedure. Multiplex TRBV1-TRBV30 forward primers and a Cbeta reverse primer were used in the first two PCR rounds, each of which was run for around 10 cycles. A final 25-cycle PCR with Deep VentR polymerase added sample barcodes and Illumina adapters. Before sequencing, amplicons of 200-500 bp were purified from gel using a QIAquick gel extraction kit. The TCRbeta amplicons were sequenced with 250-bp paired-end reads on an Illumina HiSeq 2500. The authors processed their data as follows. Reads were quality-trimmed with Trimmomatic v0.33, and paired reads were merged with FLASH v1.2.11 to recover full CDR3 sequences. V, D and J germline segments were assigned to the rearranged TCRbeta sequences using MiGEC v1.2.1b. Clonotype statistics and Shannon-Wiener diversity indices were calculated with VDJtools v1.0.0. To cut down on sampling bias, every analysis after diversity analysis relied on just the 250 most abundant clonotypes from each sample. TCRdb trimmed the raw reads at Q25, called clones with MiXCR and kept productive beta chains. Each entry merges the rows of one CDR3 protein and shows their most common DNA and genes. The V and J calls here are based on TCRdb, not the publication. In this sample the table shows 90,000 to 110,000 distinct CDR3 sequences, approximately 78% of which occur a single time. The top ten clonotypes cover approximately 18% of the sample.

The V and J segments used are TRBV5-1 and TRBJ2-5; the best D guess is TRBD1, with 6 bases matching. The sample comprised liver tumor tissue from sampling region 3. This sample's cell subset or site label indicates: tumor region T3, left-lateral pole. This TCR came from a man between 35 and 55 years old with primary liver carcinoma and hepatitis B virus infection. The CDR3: CASSPLRVGGETQYF. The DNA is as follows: TGCGCCAGTAGCCCATTGAGGGTAGGGGGAGAGACCCAGTACTTC.